This T cell receptor beta chain was recovered during a study of T cells in Graves' hyperthyroidism and ophthalmopathy. About the research overall: It was at initial diagnosis, before any treatment, that peripheral blood was collected.

No ophthalmopathy progression within 18 months constituted stable Graves' hyperthyroidism. Each patient was aged 18 to 65 and had newly diagnosed hyperthyroidism of under 2 months' duration. The PBMCs were taken from 10 ml of fresh peripheral blood. The germline V and J ends were trimmed by 7 bases and 2 bases, with 26 bases remaining between them. The CDR3 loop spans 18 amino acids. CDR1 is LGHNA, CDR2 YNFKEQ, per germline. Amplification of TCR beta CDR3 regions used RNA as the template. The HTBI primer set was used in a first-round RT-PCR of the TCR CDR3. TCRdb re-derived calls from the multiplex PCR reads in MiXCR, one entry per CDR3 protein. Here the sample spans roughly 700,000 distinct CDR3 sequences, about 35% being singletons.

The V call is TRBV4-2, the J call TRBJ1-2; D is perhaps TRBD1 (6 bases). Sample: blood. This clonotype originated in a woman aged 40 to 50 with Graves' hyperthyroidism. The CDR3 DNA follows: TGTGCCAGCACCCGTTGGGTGGACTGGACAGCCTTAAACTATGGCTACACCTTC. Protein product: CASTRWVDWTALNYGYTF.